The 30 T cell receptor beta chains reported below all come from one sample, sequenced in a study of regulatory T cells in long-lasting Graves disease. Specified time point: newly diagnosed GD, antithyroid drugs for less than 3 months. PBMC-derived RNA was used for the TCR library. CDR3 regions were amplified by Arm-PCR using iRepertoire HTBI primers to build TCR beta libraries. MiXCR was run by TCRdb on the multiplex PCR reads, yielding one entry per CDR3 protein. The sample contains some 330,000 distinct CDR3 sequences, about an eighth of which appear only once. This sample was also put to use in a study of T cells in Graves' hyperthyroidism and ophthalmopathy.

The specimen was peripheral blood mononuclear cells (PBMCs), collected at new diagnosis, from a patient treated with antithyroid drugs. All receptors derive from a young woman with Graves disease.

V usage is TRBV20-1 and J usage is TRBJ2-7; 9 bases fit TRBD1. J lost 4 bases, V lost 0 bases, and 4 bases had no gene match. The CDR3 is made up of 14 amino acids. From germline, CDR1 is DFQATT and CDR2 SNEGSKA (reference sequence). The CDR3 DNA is TGCAGTGCTAGAGACACAGGGGGCCGGTACGAGCAGTACTTC. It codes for CSARDTGGRYEQYF.

The chain's CDR3 is CSADSYSGNTIYF. The DNA of the CDR3 is TGCAGCGCTGACAGCTACTCTGGAAACACCATATATTTT. The rearrangement uses TRBV29-1 and TRBJ1-3; perhaps TRBD1 as D (5 bases). The CDR3 is 13 amino acids. Trimming removed 7 bases at V and 0 bases at J, with 10 bases between. Germline V lookup: CDR1 SQVTM, CDR2 ANQGSEA. The full variable domain, rest sourced from reference TRBV29-1 and TRBJ1-3, is SAVISQKPSRDICQRGTSLTIQCQVDSQVTMMFWYRQQPGQSLTLIATANQGSEATYESGFVIDKFPISRPNLTFSTLTVSNMSPEDSSIYLCSADSYSGNTIYFGEGSWLTVV.

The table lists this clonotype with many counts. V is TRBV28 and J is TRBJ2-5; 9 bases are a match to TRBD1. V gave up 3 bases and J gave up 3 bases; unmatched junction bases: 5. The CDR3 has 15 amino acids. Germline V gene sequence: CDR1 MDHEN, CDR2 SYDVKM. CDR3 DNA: TGTGCCAGCAGTTTCCTCGGACAGGGGAAAGAGACCCAGTACTTC. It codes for CASSFLGQGKETQYF.

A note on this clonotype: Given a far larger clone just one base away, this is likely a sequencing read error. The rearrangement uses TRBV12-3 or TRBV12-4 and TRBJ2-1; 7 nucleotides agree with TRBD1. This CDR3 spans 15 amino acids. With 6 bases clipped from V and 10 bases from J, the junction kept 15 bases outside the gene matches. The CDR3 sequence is CASSVGQPSSYEQFF. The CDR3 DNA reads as TGTGCCAGCAGCGTGGGACAGCCGAGCTCCTACGAGCAGTTCTTC.

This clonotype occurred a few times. CDR3 region: CASSPWPGGSDNSPLHF. Written as DNA, the CDR3 is TGTGCCAGCAGCCCATGGCCGGGGGGCAGCGATAATTCACCCCTCCACTTT. This rearrangement joins TRBV3-1 to TRBJ1-6, with D perhaps TRBD1 (6 bases). The CDR3 runs 17 residues. Per germline, CDR1 LGHDT and CDR2 YNNKEL (reference sequence). V was shortened by 4 bases and J by 5 bases, with 18 bases between the two germline ends.

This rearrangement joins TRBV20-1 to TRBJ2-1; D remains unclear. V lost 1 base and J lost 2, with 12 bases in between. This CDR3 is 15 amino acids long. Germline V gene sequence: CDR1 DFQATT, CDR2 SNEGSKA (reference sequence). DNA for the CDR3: TGCAGTGCTAGAGTGACTGGGAAGCCCTACAATGAGCAGTTCTTC. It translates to CSARVTGKPYNEQFF.

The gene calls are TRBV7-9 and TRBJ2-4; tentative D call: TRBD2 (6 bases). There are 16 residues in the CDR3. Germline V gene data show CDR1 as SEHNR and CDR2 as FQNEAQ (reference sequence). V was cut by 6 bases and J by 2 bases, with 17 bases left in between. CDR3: CASSSLRGLTKNIQYF. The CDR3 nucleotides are TGTGCCAGCAGTAGCTTGAGGGGACTTACCAAAAACATTCAGTACTTC.

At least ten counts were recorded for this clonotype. The CDR3 reads CASQGVGPSGVEQFF. CDR3 nucleotides: TGTGCCTCCCAGGGTGTGGGACCTTCGGGGGTTGAGCAGTTCTTC. This chain connects TRBV30 to TRBJ2-1; perhaps TRBD2 as D (6 bases). There are 15 residues in the CDR3. The germline V gene encodes CDR1 GTSNPN and CDR2 SVGIG (reference sequence). V was shortened by 7 bases and J by 9 bases, with 25 bases between the two germline ends.

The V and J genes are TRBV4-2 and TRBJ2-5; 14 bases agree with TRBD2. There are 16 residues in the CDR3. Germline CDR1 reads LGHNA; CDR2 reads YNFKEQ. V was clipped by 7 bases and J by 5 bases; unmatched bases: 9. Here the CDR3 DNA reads TGTGCCAGCACCCGACTAGCGGGGGGGCCGGGCGAGACCCAGTACTTC. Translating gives CASTRLAGGPGETQYF.

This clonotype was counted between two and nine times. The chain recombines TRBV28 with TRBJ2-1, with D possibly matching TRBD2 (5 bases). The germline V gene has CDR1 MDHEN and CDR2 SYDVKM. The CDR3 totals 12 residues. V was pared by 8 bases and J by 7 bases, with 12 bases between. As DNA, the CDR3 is TGTGCCAGCGGGAGTTCGGTAAATGAGCAGTTCTTC. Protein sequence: CASGSSVNEQFF.

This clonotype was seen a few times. The CDR3 loop is CASNSPGVGTGELFF. In DNA form, the CDR3 reads TGTGCCAGCAACTCCCCGGGGGTTGGCACCGGGGAGCTGTTTTTT. The V gene is TRBV3-1, the J gene TRBJ2-2; D is perhaps TRBD2 (6 bases). Germline V lookup: CDR1 LGHDT, CDR2 YNNKEL (reference sequence). This CDR3 spans 15 amino acids. V was trimmed by 7 bases and J by 4 bases, leaving 16 bases between them.

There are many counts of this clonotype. CDR3 DNA sequence: TGTGCCAGCAGTCCCCGAGGGGGGGGCGTCTTCACCCTCCACTTT. Protein: CASSPRGGGVFTLHF. This chain links TRBV27 with TRBJ1-6; D perhaps matches TRBD1 (6 bases). The CDR3 contains 15 residues. Trimming left V 5 bases short and J 14 bases short, with 22 bases between. Germline V CDR1 and CDR2: MNHEY, SMNVEV (reference sequence).

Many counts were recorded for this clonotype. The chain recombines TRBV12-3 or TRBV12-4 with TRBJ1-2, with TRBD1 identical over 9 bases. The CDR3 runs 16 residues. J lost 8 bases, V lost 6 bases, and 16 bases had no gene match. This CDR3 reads CASSRGPTGGTLGYTF. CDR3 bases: TGTGCCAGCAGCCGGGGCCCGACAGGGGGAACTCTCGGCTACACCTTC.

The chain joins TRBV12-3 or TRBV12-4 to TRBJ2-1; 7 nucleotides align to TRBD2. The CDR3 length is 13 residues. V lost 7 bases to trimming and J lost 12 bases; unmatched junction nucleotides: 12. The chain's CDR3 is CASTRTSFRGQFF. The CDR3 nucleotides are TGTGCCAGCACCCGGACTAGTTTCCGTGGGCAGTTCTTC.

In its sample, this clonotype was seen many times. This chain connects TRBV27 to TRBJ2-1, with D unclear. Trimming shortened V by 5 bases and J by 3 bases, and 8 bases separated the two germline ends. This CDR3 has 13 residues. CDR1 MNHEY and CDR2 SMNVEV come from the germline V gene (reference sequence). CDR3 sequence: CASSPINYNEQFF. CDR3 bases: TGTGCCAGCAGTCCGATCAACTACAATGAGCAGTTCTTC.

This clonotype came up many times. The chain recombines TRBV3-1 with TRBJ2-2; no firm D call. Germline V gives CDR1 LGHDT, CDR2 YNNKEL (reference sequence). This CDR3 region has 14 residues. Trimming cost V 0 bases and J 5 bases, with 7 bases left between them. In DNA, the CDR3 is TGTGCCAGCAGCCAAGAAGGTGAAACCGGGGAGCTGTTTTTT. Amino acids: CASSQEGETGELFF.

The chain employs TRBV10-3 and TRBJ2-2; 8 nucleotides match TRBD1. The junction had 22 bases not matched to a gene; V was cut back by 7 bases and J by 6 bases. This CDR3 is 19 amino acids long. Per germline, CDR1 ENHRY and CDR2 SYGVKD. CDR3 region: CAITGGTQGAIGNAGELFF. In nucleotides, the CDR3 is TGTGCCATCACAGGAGGGACTCAGGGGGCGATTGGTAACGCCGGGGAGCTGTTTTTT.

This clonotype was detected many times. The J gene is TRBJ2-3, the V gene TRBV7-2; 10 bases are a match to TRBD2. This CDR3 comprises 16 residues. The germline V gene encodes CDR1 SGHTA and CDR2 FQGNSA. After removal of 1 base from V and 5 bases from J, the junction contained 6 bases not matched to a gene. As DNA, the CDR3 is TGTGCCAGCAGCTTAGAGAGCGGGAGGGTCGGAGATACGCAGTATTTT. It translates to CASSLESGRVGDTQYF.

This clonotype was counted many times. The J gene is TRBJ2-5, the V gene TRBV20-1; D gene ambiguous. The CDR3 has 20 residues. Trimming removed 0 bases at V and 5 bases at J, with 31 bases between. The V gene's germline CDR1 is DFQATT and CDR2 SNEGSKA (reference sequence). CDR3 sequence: CSAREDRARDKFWATETQYF. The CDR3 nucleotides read TGCAGTGCTAGAGAGGACCGGGCGCGAGATAAATTTTGGGCTACGGAGACCCAGTACTTC.

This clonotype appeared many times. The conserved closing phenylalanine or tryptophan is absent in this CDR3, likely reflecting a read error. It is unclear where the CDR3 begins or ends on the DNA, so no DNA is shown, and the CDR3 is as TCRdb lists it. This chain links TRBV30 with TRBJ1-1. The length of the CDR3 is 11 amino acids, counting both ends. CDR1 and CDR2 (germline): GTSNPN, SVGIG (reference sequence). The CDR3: CAWSTPQGAQA.

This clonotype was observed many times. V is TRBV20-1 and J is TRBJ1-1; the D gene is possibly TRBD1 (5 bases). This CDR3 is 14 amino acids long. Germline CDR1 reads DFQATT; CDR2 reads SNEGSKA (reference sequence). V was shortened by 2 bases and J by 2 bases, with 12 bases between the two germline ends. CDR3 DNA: TGCAGTGCTAGAAGGGCAGGGATAAACACTGAAGCTTTCTTT. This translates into CSARRAGINTEAFF.

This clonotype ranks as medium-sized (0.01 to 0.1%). CDR3 sequence reads: CASSLAGTGGAYNEQFF. CDR3 nucleotide sequence: TGTGCCAGCAGTTTAGCAGGGACAGGGGGCGCCTACAATGAGCAGTTCTTC. V and J are TRBV28 and TRBJ2-1; 12 bases are a match to TRBD1. Germline V gives CDR1 MDHEN, CDR2 SYDVKM. Trimming took 2 bases from V and 2 from J; bases not matched to a gene: 4. The CDR3 runs 17 residues.

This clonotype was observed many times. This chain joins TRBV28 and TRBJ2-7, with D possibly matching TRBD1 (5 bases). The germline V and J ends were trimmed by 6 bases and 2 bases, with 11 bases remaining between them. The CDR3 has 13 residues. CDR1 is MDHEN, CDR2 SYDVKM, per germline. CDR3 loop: CASSRQQTYEQYF. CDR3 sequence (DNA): TGTGCCAGCAGCCGACAGCAAACCTACGAGCAGTACTTC.

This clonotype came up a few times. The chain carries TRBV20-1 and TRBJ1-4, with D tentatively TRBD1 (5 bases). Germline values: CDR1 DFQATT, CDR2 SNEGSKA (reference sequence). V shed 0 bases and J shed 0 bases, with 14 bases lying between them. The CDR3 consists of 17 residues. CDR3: CSARELGTGTTNEKLFF. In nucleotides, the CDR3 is TGCAGTGCTAGAGAGCTCGGGACGGGAACAACTAATGAAAAACTGTTTTTT.

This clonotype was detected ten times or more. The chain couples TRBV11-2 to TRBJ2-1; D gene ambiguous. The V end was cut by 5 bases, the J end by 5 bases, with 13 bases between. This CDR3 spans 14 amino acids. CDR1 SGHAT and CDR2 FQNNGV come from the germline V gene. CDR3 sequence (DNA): TGTGCCAGCAGCCCGCCTCTAGAAAACAATGAGCAGTTCTTC. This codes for CASSPPLENNEQFF.

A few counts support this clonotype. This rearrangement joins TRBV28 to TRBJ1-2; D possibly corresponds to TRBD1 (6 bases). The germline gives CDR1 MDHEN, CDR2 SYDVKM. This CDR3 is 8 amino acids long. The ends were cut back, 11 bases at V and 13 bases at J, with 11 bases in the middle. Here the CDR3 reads CASQGGTF. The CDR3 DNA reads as TGTGCCTCACAGGGCGGCACCTTC.

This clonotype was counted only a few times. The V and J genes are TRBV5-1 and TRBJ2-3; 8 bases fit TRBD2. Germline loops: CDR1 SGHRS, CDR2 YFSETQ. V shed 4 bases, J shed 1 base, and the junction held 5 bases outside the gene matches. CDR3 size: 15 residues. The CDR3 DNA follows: TGCGCCAGCAGCCCAGGACTAGCTCGCACAGATACGCAGTATTTT. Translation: CASSPGLARTDTQYF.

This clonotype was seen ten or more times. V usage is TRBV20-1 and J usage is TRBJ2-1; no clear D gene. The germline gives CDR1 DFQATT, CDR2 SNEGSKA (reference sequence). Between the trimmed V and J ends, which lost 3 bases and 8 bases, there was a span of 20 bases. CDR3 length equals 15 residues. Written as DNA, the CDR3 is TGCAGTGCTAGGGACCTCGAGGTGTTTGTCCATGAGCAGTTCTTC. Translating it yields CSARDLEVFVHEQFF.

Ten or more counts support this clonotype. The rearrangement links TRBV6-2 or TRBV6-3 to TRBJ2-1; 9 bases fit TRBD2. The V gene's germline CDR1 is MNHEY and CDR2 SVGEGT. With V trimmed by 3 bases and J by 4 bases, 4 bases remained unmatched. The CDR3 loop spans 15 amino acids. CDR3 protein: CASSYRLAEYNEQFF. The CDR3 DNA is TGTGCCAGCAGTTATAGACTAGCGGAGTACAATGAGCAGTTCTTC.

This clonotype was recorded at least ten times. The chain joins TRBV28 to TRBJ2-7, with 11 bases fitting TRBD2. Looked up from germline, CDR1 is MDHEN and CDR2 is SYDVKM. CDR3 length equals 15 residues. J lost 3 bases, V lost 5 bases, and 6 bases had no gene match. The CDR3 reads CASSIPLAGVYEQYF. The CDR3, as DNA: TGTGCCAGCAGTATACCACTAGCGGGAGTCTACGAGCAGTACTTC. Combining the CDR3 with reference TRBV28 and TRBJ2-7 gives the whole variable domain DVKVTQSSRYLVKRTGEKVFLECVQDMDHENMFWYRQDPGLGLRLIYFSYDVKMKEKGDIPEGYSVSREKKERFSLILESASTNQTSMYLCASSIPLAGVYEQYFGPGTRLTVT.